The rows below give T cell receptor beta chains drawn from one sample of a study of molecular identifiers for immune sequencing clone quantification. TCRdb independently ran MiXCR on the PCR reads; one entry per CDR3 protein. The table includes roughly 300,000 distinct CDR3 sequences, roughly a quarter detected once. Sequenced input: naive CD8+ T cells from blood, with Jurkat cell RNA spiked in. The receptors here all came from a human donor in good health. Some libraries in this study had Jurkat cell RNA spiked in. Both conserved end residues are part of each CDR3. A D gene is named only where the DNA matches it firmly. The size field is filled for only some rows; it gives once, few, many or a size class.

len,v_gene,abundance,d_gene,j_gene,CDR3aa,CDR3nt
13,TRBV7-9,NA,TRBD1,TRBJ2-7,CASSPQGAYEQYF,TGTGCCAGCAGCCCTCAGGGGGCCTACGAGCAGTACTTC
16,TRBV6-5,many,NA,TRBJ1-1,CASSYSRRALNTEAFF,TGTGCCAGCAGTTACTCAAGAAGAGCTCTGAACACTGAAGCTTTCTTT
16,TRBV28,many,NA,TRBJ1-5,CASSLVGGRGSQPQHF,TGTGCCAGCAGTTTAGTAGGGGGGAGAGGGTCGCAGCCCCAGCATTTT
16,TRBV4-3,many,TRBD1,TRBJ2-4,CASSQDLRTGKNIQYF,TGCGCCAGCAGCCAAGATTTAAGGACAGGCAAAAACATTCAGTACTTC
13,TRBV3-1,few,NA,TRBJ1-1,CASSAYQGAEAFF,TGTGCCAGCAGCGCCTACCAGGGTGCTGAAGCTTTCTTT
12,TRBV20-1,few,NA,TRBJ2-5,CSARVVGETQYF,TGCAGTGCTAGAGTTGTCGGAGAGACCCAGTACTTC
14,TRBV4-3,few,NA,TRBJ1-1,CASNVWEGNTEAFF,TGCGCCAGCAACGTTTGGGAGGGGAACACTGAAGCTTTCTTT
13,TRBV10-3,few,NA,TRBJ1-5,CAISETGNQPQHF,TGTGCCATCAGTGAAACGGGAAATCAGCCCCAGCATTTT
15,TRBV9,NA,TRBD2,TRBJ2-1,CASSGEGLSYNEQFF,TGTGCCAGCAGCGGGGAGGGTCTGTCATACAATGAGCAGTTCTTC
17,TRBV7-2,many,TRBD1,TRBJ2-4,CASSLEGTVFFENIQYF,TGTGCCAGCAGCTTAGAAGGGACAGTCTTTTTCGAAAACATTCAGTACTTC
18,TRBV5-1,many,TRBD2,TRBJ2-3,CASSMGLYDDDSTDTQYF,TGCGCCAGCAGCATGGGACTATACGACGACGATAGCACAGATACGCAGTATTTT
20,TRBV4-3,few,TRBD2,TRBJ2-3,CASSQEQTSGRAWGTDTQYF,TGCGCCAGCAGCCAAGAGCAAACTAGCGGGAGGGCCTGGGGCACAGATACGCAGTATTTT
15,TRBV20-1,NA,TRBD1,TRBJ2-7,CSARVPGQFPYEHYF,TGCAGTGCGAGAGTTCCGGGACAGTTTCCCTACGAGCATTACTTC
17,TRBV2,many,NA,TRBJ1-2,CASSEMDGTSLDYGYTF,TGTGCCAGCAGTGAAATGGACGGCACGTCTCTAGACTATGGCTACACCTTC
16,TRBV11-3,few,TRBD2,TRBJ2-1,CASSLETSGLYNEQFF,TGTGCCAGCAGCTTAGAGACTAGCGGGCTCTACAATGAGCAGTTCTTC
15,TRBV6-5,many,NA,TRBJ1-1,CASSPYTGMNTEAFF,TGTGCCAGCAGCCCCTACACAGGGATGAACACTGAAGCTTTCTTT
13,TRBV19,many,NA,TRBJ2-7,CASGAGSSYEQYF,TGTGCCAGCGGCGCGGGCAGCTCCTACGAGCAGTACTTC
17,TRBV27,NA,TRBD2,TRBJ2-3,CASSLAAGGVGTDTQYF,TGTGCCAGCAGTTTAGCAGCGGGAGGAGTCGGCACAGATACGCAGTATTTT
14,TRBV3-1,NA,NA,TRBJ1-5,CASSQDGGYQPQHF,TGTGCCAGCAGCCAAGACGGAGGTTATCAGCCCCAGCATTTT
15,TRBV12-3/TRBV12-4,few,TRBD1,TRBJ2-5,CASSSDRALGETQYF,TGTGCCAGCAGTAGCGACAGGGCACTAGGCGAGACCCAGTACTTC
14,TRBV20-1,many,TRBD2,TRBJ2-7,CSAASGRVSYEQYF,TGCAGTGCAGCGAGCGGGAGGGTTTCCTACGAGCAGTACTTC
15,TRBV7-8,NA,TRBD1,TRBJ1-6,CASSLATGGNSPLHF,TGTGCCAGCAGCTTAGCGACAGGGGGGAATTCACCCCTCCACTTT
17,TRBV19,NA,TRBD1,TRBJ1-5,CASSKVSPDRGRQPQHF,TGTGCCAGTAGTAAAGTAAGTCCGGACAGGGGGCGGCAGCCCCAGCATTTT
13,TRBV29-1,many,NA,TRBJ2-1,CSVAPVTYNEQFF,TGCAGCGTTGCCCCAGTCACCTACAATGAGCAGTTCTTC
12,TRBV7-9,many,NA,TRBJ1-5,CASSLFGQPQHF,TGTGCCAGCAGCTTGTTCGGTCAGCCCCAGCATTTT
16,TRBV12-3/TRBV12-4,many,NA,TRBJ2-1,CASTKSTGTFYNEQFF,TGTGCCAGCACCAAATCGACAGGAACCTTCTACAATGAGCAGTTCTTC
13,TRBV6-5,few,NA,TRBJ2-3,CTSRTGAWDFVYF,TGTACCAGCAGAACCGGTGCTTGGGACTTTGTGTATTTT
14,TRBV29-1,NA,TRBD2,TRBJ2-1,CSGLAGSSYNEQFF,TGCAGCGGGCTAGCGGGGAGCTCCTACAATGAGCAGTTCTTC
14,TRBV7-2,many,NA,TRBJ2-3,CASSLGVAADTQYF,TGTGCCAGCAGCCTCGGAGTTGCGGCAGATACGCAGTATTTT
15,TRBV4-3,NA,NA,TRBJ2-1,CASSPALAPYNEQFF,TGCGCCAGCAGTCCCGCTCTCGCCCCCTACAATGAGCAGTTCTTC
16,TRBV7-3,NA,NA,TRBJ2-1,CASSLSPGTPWGEQFF,TGTGCCAGCAGCTTAAGCCCCGGGACTCCCTGGGGTGAGCAGTTCTTC
12,TRBV7-9,many,NA,TRBJ1-5,CASSLLGQPQHF,TGTGCCAGCAGCTTGCTTGGGCAGCCCCAGCATTTT
13,TRBV29-1,many,NA,TRBJ2-3,CSVELTVSDTQYF,TGCAGCGTTGAACTGACAGTCTCAGATACGCAGTATTTT
12,TRBV20-1,few,NA,TRBJ2-7,CSARLDLYEQYF,TGCAGTGCTAGACTGGATCTTTACGAGCAGTACTTC
15,TRBV20-1,few,NA,TRBJ2-2,CSARDRAPSTGELFF,TGCAGTGCTAGAGACAGGGCTCCGAGCACCGGGGAGCTGTTTTTT
15,TRBV27,few,NA,TRBJ1-1,CASSLGSGLSTEAFF,TGTGCCAGCAGTTTAGGCTCAGGGCTGAGCACTGAAGCTTTCTTT
17,TRBV29-1,few,TRBD2,TRBJ2-7,CSVEPVGTSGRAYEQYF,TGCAGCGTTGAGCCTGTTGGGACTAGCGGGAGGGCCTACGAGCAGTACTTC
14,TRBV6-2/TRBV6-3,NA,TRBD1,TRBJ1-1,CASSPSGGYTEAFF,TGTGCCAGCAGCCCCTCAGGGGGCTACACTGAAGCTTTCTTT
13,TRBV29-1,many,NA,TRBJ2-2,CSVERSNTGELFF,TGCAGCGTTGAGAGGTCGAACACCGGGGAGCTGTTTTTT
17,TRBV6-5,NA,NA,TRBJ1-3,CASSYYSGAWSGNTIYF,TGTGCCAGCAGTTACTACTCTGGGGCATGGTCTGGAAACACCATATATTTT
15,TRBV25-1,NA,NA,TRBJ2-5,CASSDGKGAGVTQYF,TGTGCCAGCAGTGATGGGAAGGGTGCAGGAGTGACCCAGTACTTC
15,TRBV7-8,few,TRBD2,TRBJ2-1,CASSMRLALGNEQFF,TGTGCCAGCAGCATGCGACTAGCTCTCGGCAATGAGCAGTTCTTC
15,TRBV11-2,few,TRBD2,TRBJ2-7,CASSPGLAASYEQYF,TGTGCCAGCAGCCCGGGACTAGCGGCCTCCTACGAGCAGTACTTC
13,TRBV24-1,NA,NA,TRBJ2-3,CATSEGMSNTQYF,TGTGCCACCAGTGAGGGGATGTCGAATACGCAGTATTTT
17,TRBV7-8,few,NA,TRBJ2-1,CASSLELGQEYHNEQFF,TGTGCCAGCAGCTTAGAGCTCGGACAAGAATATCACAATGAGCAGTTCTTC
16,TRBV27,NA,TRBD2,TRBJ2-3,CASSSGGVLVPDTQYF,TGTGCCAGTTCTAGCGGGGGCGTGTTAGTCCCAGATACGCAGTATTTT
14,TRBV5-6,few,NA,TRBJ1-3,CASSLKQDGNTIYF,TGTGCCAGCAGCCTAAAACAGGATGGAAACACCATATATTTT
17,TRBV27,few,TRBD1,TRBJ2-2,CASSTLRTGLTTGELFF,TGTGCCAGCAGTACACTACGGACAGGGTTAACCACCGGGGAGCTGTTTTTT
13,TRBV9,many,TRBD2,TRBJ2-2,CASSSGGTGELFF,TGTGCCAGTTCCAGCGGGGGGACCGGGGAGCTGTTTTTT
15,TRBV2,NA,NA,TRBJ2-7,CASSEVSGVWGEQYF,TGTGCCAGCAGTGAAGTGTCAGGGGTATGGGGCGAGCAGTACTTC
15,TRBV12-3/TRBV12-4,many,NA,TRBJ2-3,CASSLLVASTDTQYF,TGTGCCAGCAGTTTATTAGTGGCTAGCACAGATACGCAGTATTTT
13,TRBV7-8,NA,NA,TRBJ2-3,CASSLRGRNTQYF,TGTGCCAGCAGCTTACGGGGGCGAAATACGCAGTATTTT
16,TRBV19,NA,NA,TRBJ2-3,CASSIGTNHRTDTQYF,TGTGCCAGTAGTATAGGGACTAACCACAGGACAGATACGCAGTATTTT
16,TRBV30,NA,TRBD1,TRBJ2-1,CAWRPPRDRGVDEQVF,TGTGCCTGGAGACCGCCCCGGGACAGGGGAGTCGATGAGCAGGTCTTC
16,TRBV19,few,NA,TRBJ2-1,CASSISLASSYNEQFF,TGTGCCAGTAGTATCAGCCTAGCGTCCTCTTACAATGAGCAGTTCTTC